What follows describes a single T cell receptor beta chain. The data derive from a study of blood T cell repertoires in COVID-19. Background on the study: Sites in the United States, Italy and Spain provided acute and convalescent COVID-19 samples. PBMCs, B-cell-depleted T cells, or T cells provided the cDNA or gDNA that made up the material.

Per the study methods: Estimated nucleated cell counts came from reference gene primer amplification. Some clones are missing from TCRdb's copy, which holds only in-frame ones; the method was immunoSEQ multiplex PCR. For V, J and clone size, that table is used; D and trimming come from the DNA. Here the sample spans about 220,000 clones, 80% to 85% being singletons. Germline loops: CDR1 MNHNY, CDR2 SVGAGI (reference sequence). This CDR3 spans 15 amino acids. Trimming cost V 0 bases and J 7 bases, with 10 bases left between them. Sequencing was performed on peripheral blood. The sequence was obtained from a woman aged 30 to 39 who had recovered from COVID-19. The chain joins TRBV6-6 to TRBJ1-6; maybe TRBD1 (6 bases). The CDR3 loop is CASSYSTGRNSPLHF. In nucleotides, the CDR3 is TGTGCCAGCAGTTACTCTACAGGGAGAAATTCACCCCTCCACTTT.